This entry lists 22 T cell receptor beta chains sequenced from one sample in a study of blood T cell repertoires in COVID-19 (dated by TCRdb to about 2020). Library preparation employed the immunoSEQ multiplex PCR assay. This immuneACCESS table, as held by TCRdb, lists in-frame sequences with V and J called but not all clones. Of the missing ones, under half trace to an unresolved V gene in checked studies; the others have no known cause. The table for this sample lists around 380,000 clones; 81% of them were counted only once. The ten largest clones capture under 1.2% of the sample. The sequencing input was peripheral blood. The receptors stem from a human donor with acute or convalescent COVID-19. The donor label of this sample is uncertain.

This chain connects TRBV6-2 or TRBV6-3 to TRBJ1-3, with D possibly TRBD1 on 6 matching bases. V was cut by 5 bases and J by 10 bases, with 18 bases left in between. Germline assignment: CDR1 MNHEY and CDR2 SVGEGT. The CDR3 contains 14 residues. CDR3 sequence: CASSRDRMISTIYF. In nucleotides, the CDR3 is TGTGCCAGCAGTCGTGACAGGATGATCAGTACCATATATTTT.

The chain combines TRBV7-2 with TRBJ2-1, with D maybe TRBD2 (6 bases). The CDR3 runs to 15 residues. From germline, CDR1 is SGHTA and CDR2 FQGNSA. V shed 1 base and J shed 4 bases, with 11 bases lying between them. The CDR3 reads CASSLVETRYNEQFF. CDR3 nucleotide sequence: TGTGCCAGCAGCTTAGTTGAGACTAGATACAATGAGCAGTTCTTC.

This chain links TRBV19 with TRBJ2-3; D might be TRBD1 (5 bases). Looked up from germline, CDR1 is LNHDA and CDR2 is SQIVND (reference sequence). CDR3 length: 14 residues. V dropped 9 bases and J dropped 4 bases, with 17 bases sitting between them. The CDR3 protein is CASSQQGIADTQYF. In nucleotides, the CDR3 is TGTGCCAGCTCTCAGCAGGGTATTGCAGATACGCAGTATTTT.

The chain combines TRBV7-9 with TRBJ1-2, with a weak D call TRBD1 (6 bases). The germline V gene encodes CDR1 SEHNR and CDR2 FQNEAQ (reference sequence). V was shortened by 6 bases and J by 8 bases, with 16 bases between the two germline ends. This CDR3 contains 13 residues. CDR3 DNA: TGTGCCAGCAGTCAGGACAGCCGCCAGGGCTACACCTTC. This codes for CASSQDSRQGYTF.

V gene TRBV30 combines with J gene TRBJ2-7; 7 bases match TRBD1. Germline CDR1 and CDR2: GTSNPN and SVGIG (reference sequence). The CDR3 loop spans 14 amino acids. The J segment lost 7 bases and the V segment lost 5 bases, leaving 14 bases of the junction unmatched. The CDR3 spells CAWGIVTGAGEQYF. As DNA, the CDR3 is TGTGCCTGGGGGATCGTAACAGGGGCAGGGGAGCAGTACTTC.

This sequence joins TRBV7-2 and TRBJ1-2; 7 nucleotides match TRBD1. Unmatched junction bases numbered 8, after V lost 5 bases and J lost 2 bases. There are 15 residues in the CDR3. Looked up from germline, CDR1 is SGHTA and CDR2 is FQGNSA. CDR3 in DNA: TGTGCCAGCAGCGGAAAGGGGGCAGGAAACTATGGCTACACCTTC. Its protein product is CASSGKGAGNYGYTF.

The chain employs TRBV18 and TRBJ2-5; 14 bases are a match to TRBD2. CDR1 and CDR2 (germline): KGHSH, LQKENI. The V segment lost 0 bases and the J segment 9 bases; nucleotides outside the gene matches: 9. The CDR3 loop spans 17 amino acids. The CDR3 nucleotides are TGTGCCAGCTCACCACCGACTAGCGGGAGGGCCCCTGGGGCCCAGTACTTC. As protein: CASSPPTSGRAPGAQYF.

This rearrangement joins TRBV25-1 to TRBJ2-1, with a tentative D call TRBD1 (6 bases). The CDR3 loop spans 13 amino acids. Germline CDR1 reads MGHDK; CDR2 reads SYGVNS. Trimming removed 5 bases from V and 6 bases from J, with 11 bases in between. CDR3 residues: CASSRDTINEQFF. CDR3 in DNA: TGTGCCAGCAGTCGGGACACGATCAATGAGCAGTTCTTC.

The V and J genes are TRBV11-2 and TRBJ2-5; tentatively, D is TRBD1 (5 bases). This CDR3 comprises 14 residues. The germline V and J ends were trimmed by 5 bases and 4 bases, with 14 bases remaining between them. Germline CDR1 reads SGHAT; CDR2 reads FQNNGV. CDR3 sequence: CASSLGAGGETQYF. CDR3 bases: TGTGCCAGCAGCCTAGGGGCAGGTGGAGAGACCCAGTACTTC.

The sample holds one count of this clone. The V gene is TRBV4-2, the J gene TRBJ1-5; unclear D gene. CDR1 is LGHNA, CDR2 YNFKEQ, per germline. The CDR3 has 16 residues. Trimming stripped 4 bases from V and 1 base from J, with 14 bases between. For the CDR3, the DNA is TGTGCCAGCAGCCCCAGCTCGGGGAACAGCAATCAGCCCCAGCATTTT. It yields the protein CASSPSSGNSNQPQHF.

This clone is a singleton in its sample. The CDR3 region is CASGAGEGEQFF. For the CDR3, the DNA is TGTGCCAGCGGCGCGGGAGAGGGTGAGCAGTTCTTC. This rearrangement joins TRBV27 to TRBJ2-1, with 7 bases that match TRBD2. The V gene end was trimmed by 8 bases and the J gene end by 9 bases; junction bases not matched to a gene: 7. The CDR3 contains 12 residues. The germline V gene encodes CDR1 MNHEY and CDR2 SMNVEV (reference sequence).

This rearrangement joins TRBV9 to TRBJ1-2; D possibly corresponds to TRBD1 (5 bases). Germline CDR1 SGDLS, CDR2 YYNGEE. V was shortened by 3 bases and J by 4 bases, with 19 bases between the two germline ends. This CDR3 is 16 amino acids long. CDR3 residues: CASSASRAGQPYGYTF. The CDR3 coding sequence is TGTGCCAGCAGCGCATCCCGTGCGGGGCAGCCCTATGGCTACACCTTC.

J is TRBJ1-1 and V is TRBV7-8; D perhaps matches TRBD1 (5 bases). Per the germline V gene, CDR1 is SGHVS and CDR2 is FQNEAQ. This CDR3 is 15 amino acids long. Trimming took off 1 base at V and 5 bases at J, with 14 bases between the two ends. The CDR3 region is CASSLVLWGGTEAFF. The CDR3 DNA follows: TGTGCCAGCAGCTTAGTACTATGGGGGGGTACTGAAGCTTTCTTT. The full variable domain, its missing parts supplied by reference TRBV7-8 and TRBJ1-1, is GAGVSQSPRYKVAKRGQDVALRCDPISGHVSLFWYQQALGQGPEFLTYFQNEAQLDKSGLPSDRFFAERPEGSVSTLKIQRTQQEDSAVYLCASSLVLWGGTEAFFGQGTRLTVV.

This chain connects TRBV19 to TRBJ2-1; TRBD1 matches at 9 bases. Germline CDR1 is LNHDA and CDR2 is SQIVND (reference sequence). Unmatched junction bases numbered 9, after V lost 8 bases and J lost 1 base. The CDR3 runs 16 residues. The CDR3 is CASSYRDRVSYNEQFF. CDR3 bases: TGTGCCAGTTCCTACCGGGACAGGGTATCCTACAATGAGCAGTTCTTC. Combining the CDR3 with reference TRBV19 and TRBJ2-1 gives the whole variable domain DGGITQSPKYLFRKEGQNVTLSCEQNLNHDAMYWYRQDPGQGLRLIYYSQIVNDFQKGDIAEGYSVSREKKESFPLTVTSAQKNPTAFYLCASSYRDRVSYNEQFFGPGTRLTVL.

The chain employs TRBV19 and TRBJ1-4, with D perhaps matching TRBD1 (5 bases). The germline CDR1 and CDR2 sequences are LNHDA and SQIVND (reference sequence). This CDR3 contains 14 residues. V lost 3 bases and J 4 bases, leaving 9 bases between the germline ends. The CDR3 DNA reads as TGTGCCAGTAGTATCCGACAGCTTAATGAAAAACTGTTTTTT. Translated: CASSIRQLNEKLFF.

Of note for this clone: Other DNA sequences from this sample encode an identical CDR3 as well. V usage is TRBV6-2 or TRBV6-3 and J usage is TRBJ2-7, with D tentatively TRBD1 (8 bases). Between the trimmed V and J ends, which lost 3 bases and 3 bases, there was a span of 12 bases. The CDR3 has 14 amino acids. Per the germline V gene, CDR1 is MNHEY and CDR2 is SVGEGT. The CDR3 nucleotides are TGTGCCAGCAGTTATAACAGGGGGGGCTACGAGCAGTACTTC. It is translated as CASSYNRGGYEQYF.

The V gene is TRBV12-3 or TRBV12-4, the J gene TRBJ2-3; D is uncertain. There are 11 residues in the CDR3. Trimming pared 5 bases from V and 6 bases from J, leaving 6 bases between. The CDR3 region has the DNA TGTGCCAGCAGTAACCGGGATACGCAGTATTTT. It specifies CASSNRDTQYF.

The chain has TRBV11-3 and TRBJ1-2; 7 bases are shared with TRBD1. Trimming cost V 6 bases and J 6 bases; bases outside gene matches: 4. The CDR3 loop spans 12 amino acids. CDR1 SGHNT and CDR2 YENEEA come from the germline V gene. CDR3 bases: TGTGCCAGCAGTCGACAGGGAGATGGCTACACCTTC. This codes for CASSRQGDGYTF.

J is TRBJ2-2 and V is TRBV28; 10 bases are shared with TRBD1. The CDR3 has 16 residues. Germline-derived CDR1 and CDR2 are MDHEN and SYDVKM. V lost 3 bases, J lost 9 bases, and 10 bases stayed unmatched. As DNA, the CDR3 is TGTGCCAGCAGTTTCCAAGGACAGGGGGGGTTCCGGGAGCTGTTTTTT. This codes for CASSFQGQGGFRELFF. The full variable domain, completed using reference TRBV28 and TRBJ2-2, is DVKVTQSSRYLVKRTGEKVFLECVQDMDHENMFWYRQDPGLGLRLIYFSYDVKMKEKGDIPEGYSVSREKKERFSLILESASTNQTSMYLCASSFQGQGGFRELFFGEGSRLTVL.

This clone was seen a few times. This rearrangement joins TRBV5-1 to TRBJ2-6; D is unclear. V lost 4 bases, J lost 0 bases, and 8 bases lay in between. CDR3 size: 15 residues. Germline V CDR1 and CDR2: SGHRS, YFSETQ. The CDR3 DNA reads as TGCGCCAGCAGCCTTTACAGCTCTGGGGCCAACGTCCTGACTTTC. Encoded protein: CASSLYSSGANVLTF.

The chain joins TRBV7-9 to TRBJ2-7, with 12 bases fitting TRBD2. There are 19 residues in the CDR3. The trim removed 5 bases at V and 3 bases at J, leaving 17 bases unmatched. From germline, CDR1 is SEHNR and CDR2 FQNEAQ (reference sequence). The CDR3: CASSDRLAGERSGVYEQYF. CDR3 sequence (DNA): TGTGCCAGCAGCGACCGACTAGCGGGAGAGCGTTCTGGGGTCTACGAGCAGTACTTC.

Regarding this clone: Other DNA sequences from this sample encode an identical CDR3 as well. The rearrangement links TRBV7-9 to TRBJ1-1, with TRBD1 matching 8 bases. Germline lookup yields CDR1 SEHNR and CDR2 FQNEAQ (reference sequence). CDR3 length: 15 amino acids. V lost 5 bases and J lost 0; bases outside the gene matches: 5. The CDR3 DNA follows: TGTGCCAGCAGCCCCGGACAGGGAATGAACACTGAAGCTTTCTTT. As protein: CASSPGQGMNTEAFF.